This is a list of T cell receptor beta chains from one sample in a study of blood T cell repertoires in COVID-19. The protocol was immunoSEQ multiplex PCR, while the TCRdb copy is restricted to in-frame clones and leaves out a portion. The sample yields tens of thousands of clones, 89% seen once. Source material: peripheral blood. These receptors were taken from a woman aged 80 or older with active COVID-19. Each CDR3 is given with its conserved first and last residue. The D gene is left open where the match is weak. For some rows the clone size is stated as once, few or many, or as a class when expanded; others skip it.

clone size: -
J gene: TRBJ2-1
D gene: -
V gene: TRBV27
CDR3 protein: CASRGVGGTSEQFF
CDR3 DNA: TGTGCCAGCCGGGGGGTGGGGGGCACTTCTGAGCAGTTCTTC

clone size: -
J gene: TRBJ2-3
D gene: TRBD2
V gene: TRBV28
CDR3 protein: CASTSPSGRARDTQYF
CDR3 DNA: TGTGCCAGCACCTCTCCTAGCGGGAGGGCCCGGGATACGCAGTATTTT

clone size: few
J gene: TRBJ1-6
D gene: TRBD1
V gene: TRBV10-3
CDR3 protein: CAITHDRANSPLHF
CDR3 DNA: TGTGCCATCACTCATGACAGGGCCAATTCACCCCTCCACTTT

clone size: -
J gene: TRBJ2-7
D gene: -
V gene: TRBV5-4
CDR3 protein: CASSLLQGGEQYF
CDR3 DNA: TGTGCCAGCAGCTTGTTACAGGGTGGCGAGCAGTACTTC

clone size: -
J gene: TRBJ1-3
D gene: -
V gene: TRBV11-2
CDR3 protein: CASSLDRLGTGNTIYF
CDR3 DNA: TGTGCCAGCAGCTTAGACAGGTTGGGCACTGGAAACACCATATATTTT

clone size: -
J gene: TRBJ2-1
D gene: TRBD2
V gene: TRBV7-2
CDR3 protein: CASSLASLAGGEQFF
CDR3 DNA: TGTGCCAGCAGCTTAGCCTCCCTAGCGGGAGGTGAGCAGTTCTTC

clone size: -
J gene: TRBJ1-4
D gene: -
V gene: TRBV23-1
CDR3 protein: CASSQSTGATNEKLFF
CDR3 DNA: TGCGCCAGCAGTCAATCAACAGGCGCAACTAATGAAAAACTGTTTTTT

clone size: -
J gene: TRBJ2-1
D gene: TRBD1
V gene: TRBV27
CDR3 protein: CASSPDPRQGGNEQFF
CDR3 DNA: TGTGCCAGCAGTCCAGATCCGAGACAGGGGGGAAATGAGCAGTTCTTC

clone size: -
J gene: TRBJ2-7
D gene: -
V gene: TRBV7-9
CDR3 protein: CASSLSSVTYEQYF
CDR3 DNA: TGTGCCAGCAGCCTCTCTAGCGTCACCTACGAGCAGTACTTC

clone size: -
J gene: TRBJ1-5
D gene: TRBD1
V gene: TRBV24-1
CDR3 protein: CATSDSWTGGPQHF
CDR3 DNA: TGTGCCACCAGTGATTCTTGGACAGGTGGGCCCCAGCATTTT

clone size: once
J gene: TRBJ2-5
D gene: TRBD2
V gene: TRBV2
CDR3 protein: CASGGTSGYQETQYF
CDR3 DNA: TGTGCCAGCGGCGGGACTAGCGGGTACCAAGAGACCCAGTACTTC

clone size: -
J gene: TRBJ2-7
D gene: -
V gene: TRBV28
CDR3 protein: CASSWDKFSYEQYF
CDR3 DNA: TGTGCCAGCAGTTGGGACAAATTCTCCTACGAGCAGTACTTC

clone size: few
J gene: TRBJ2-5
D gene: TRBD2
V gene: TRBV6-2/TRBV6-3
CDR3 protein: CASSYYRLAVQETQYF
CDR3 DNA: TGTGCCAGCAGTTACTACAGACTAGCGGTCCAAGAGACCCAGTACTTC

clone size: -
J gene: TRBJ1-5
D gene: -
V gene: TRBV29-1
CDR3 protein: CSVEVSADQPQHF
CDR3 DNA: TGCAGCGTTGAAGTCTCTGCAGATCAGCCCCAGCATTTT

clone size: once
J gene: TRBJ2-3
D gene: -
V gene: TRBV11-2
CDR3 protein: CASSLSGGTDTQYF
CDR3 DNA: TGTGCCAGCAGCTTGAGCGGAGGCACAGATACGCAGTATTTT

clone size: -
J gene: TRBJ2-5
D gene: TRBD2
V gene: TRBV5-1
CDR3 protein: CASSPRGLALETQYF
CDR3 DNA: TGCGCCAGCAGCCCCCGGGGACTAGCGCTTGAGACCCAGTACTTC

clone size: -
J gene: TRBJ2-1
D gene: -
V gene: TRBV9
CDR3 protein: CASSVTSGANQFF
CDR3 DNA: TGTGCCAGCAGCGTCACGTCGGGTGCCAATCAGTTCTTC

clone size: -
J gene: TRBJ1-3
D gene: -
V gene: TRBV7-9
CDR3 protein: CASSLGVSGNTIYF
CDR3 DNA: TGTGCCAGCAGCTTAGGAGTTTCTGGAAACACCATATATTTT

clone size: -
J gene: TRBJ2-1
D gene: TRBD2
V gene: TRBV30
CDR3 protein: CATEREGRNEQFF
CDR3 DNA: TGTGCCACGGAGCGGGAGGGCCGGAATGAGCAGTTCTTC

clone size: -
J gene: TRBJ1-1
D gene: TRBD1
V gene: TRBV19
CDR3 protein: CASSTTGGRGTEAFF
CDR3 DNA: TGTGCCAGTAGTACGACAGGGGGCAGGGGGACTGAAGCTTTCTTT

clone size: -
J gene: TRBJ1-2
D gene: TRBD1
V gene: TRBV7-9
CDR3 protein: CASSFGTGPCTF
CDR3 DNA: TGTGCCAGCAGCTTCGGGACAGGTCCTTGCACCTTC

clone size: -
J gene: TRBJ2-5
D gene: TRBD1
V gene: TRBV10-3
CDR3 protein: CAISDGTGQETQYF
CDR3 DNA: TGTGCCATCAGTGACGGGACAGGGCAAGAGACCCAGTACTTC

clone size: -
J gene: TRBJ2-1
D gene: TRBD2
V gene: TRBV12-5
CDR3 protein: CASGLVPLIRAGGSNNEQFF
CDR3 DNA: TGTGCTAGTGGTTTGGTCCCCCTGATTCGCGCGGGAGGGTCTAATAATGAGCAGTTCTTC

clone size: -
J gene: TRBJ2-3
D gene: TRBD2
V gene: TRBV7-6
CDR3 protein: CASRSSGKGTDTQYF
CDR3 DNA: TGTGCCAGCAGAAGTAGCGGGAAGGGGACAGATACGCAGTATTTT

clone size: -
J gene: TRBJ1-2
D gene: -
V gene: TRBV28
CDR3 protein: CATGLGYTF
CDR3 DNA: TGTGCCACAGGGTTGGGCTACACCTTC

clone size: -
J gene: TRBJ1-1
D gene: -
V gene: TRBV2
CDR3 protein: CASEVQKNTEAFF
CDR3 DNA: TGTGCCAGCGAGGTGCAGAAGAACACTGAAGCTTTCTTT

clone size: -
J gene: TRBJ2-5
D gene: -
V gene: TRBV3-1/TRBV3-2
CDR3 protein: CASSQQLETQYF
CDR3 DNA: TGTGCCAGCAGCCAACAACTGGAGACCCAGTACTTC